Below are 13 T cell receptor beta chains sequenced from a single sample in a study of shared clonotypes between healthy human individuals. Only in-frame clones appear in the TCRdb table, and some are missing; sequencing was by immunoSEQ multiplex PCR. The profile shows approximately 500,000 clones, almost 80% of them singletons. The sample consisted of PBMCs. Receptors were obtained from a woman between 40 and 50 years old in good health. Some clones in this sample may be carry-over from other donors' samples.

The chain carries TRBV19 and TRBJ2-7; TRBD1 is a possible D gene (6 bases). V dropped 5 bases and J dropped 3 bases, with 17 bases sitting between them. The germline gives CDR1 LNHDA, CDR2 SQIVND (reference sequence). This CDR3 region has 15 residues. In DNA, the CDR3 is TGTGCCAGTAGTCCCCCAGGGGCTACCCACTACGAGCAGTACTTC. Amino acids: CASSPPGATHYEQYF.

This clone was counted a few times. Written as DNA, the CDR3 is TGCGCCAGCAGCTTGAGGCCCTCGCTTAGGACAGATCGGAGCCCGCAAGAGACCCAGTACTTC. Translated, it gives CASSLRPSLRTDRSPQETQYF. V is TRBV5-1 and J is TRBJ2-5; TRBD1 is a possible D gene (6 bases). The CDR3 is 21 residues long. V lost 1 base and J lost 2, with 30 bases in between. Germline V gene sequence: CDR1 SGHRS, CDR2 YFSETQ.

The V and J genes are TRBV2 and TRBJ2-3; D is uncertain. This CDR3 comprises 11 residues. V lost 6 bases to trimming and J lost 6 bases, with 7 bases between them. In germline, CDR1 is SNHLY, CDR2 FYNNEI. The CDR3 DNA follows: TGTGCCAGCAGCCCGAGGGATACGCAGTATTTT. It is translated as CASSPRDTQYF.

The chain has TRBV15 and TRBJ2-3; D not certain. With 0 bases removed from V and 0 bases from J, the gap between germline ends came to 13 bases. The CDR3 runs 17 residues. Per germline, CDR1 LNHNV and CDR2 YYDKDF (reference sequence). The CDR3 loop is CATSRDDPDPSTDTQYF. The CDR3 DNA reads as TGTGCCACCAGCAGAGATGATCCGGACCCCAGCACAGATACGCAGTATTTT. The variable domain in full, completed from reference TRBV15 and TRBJ2-3, reads DAMVIQNPRYQVTQFGKPVTLSCSQTLNHNVMYWYQQKSSQAPKLLFHYYDKDFNNEADTPDNFQSRRPNTSFCFLDIRSPGLGDTAMYLCATSRDDPDPSTDTQYFGPGTRLTVL.

This clone is a singleton in its sample. The chain joins TRBV7-9 to TRBJ2-7; possible D gene TRBD1, 6 bases. V was clipped by 7 bases and J by 5 bases, with 24 bases between them. CDR1 is SEHNR, CDR2 FQNEAQ, per germline (reference sequence). This CDR3 contains 16 residues. CDR3 amino acids: CASTNPVYPEGDEQYF. In nucleotides, the CDR3 is TGTGCCAGCACTAATCCTGTCTACCCTGAGGGGGACGAGCAGTACTTC.

There are a few counts of this clone. This chain's CDR3 is CASSLAGTGSFTGELFF. The CDR3 bases are TGTGCCAGTAGTCTCGCGGGGACAGGGTCGTTCACCGGGGAGCTGTTTTTT. The V and J genes are TRBV19 and TRBJ2-2; 9 bases map to TRBD1. The CDR3 spans 17 residues. Germline CDR1 LNHDA, CDR2 SQIVND (reference sequence). The trim removed 5 bases at V and 4 bases at J, leaving 11 bases unmatched. The variable domain in full, with the rest retrieved from reference TRBV19 and TRBJ2-2, is DGGITQSPKYLFRKEGQNVTLSCEQNLNHDAMYWYRQDPGQGLRLIYYSQIVNDFQKGDIAEGYSVSREKKESFPLTVTSAQKNPTAFYLCASSLAGTGSFTGELFFGEGSRLTVL.

This clone showed up just a few times. The chain has TRBV27 and TRBJ1-2; 8 bases agree with TRBD1. Trimming at V came to 6 bases and at J to 0 bases, leaving 6 bases not matched to a gene. The V gene's germline CDR1 is MNHEY and CDR2 SMNVEV (reference sequence). There are 15 residues in the CDR3. In DNA, the CDR3 is TGTGCCAGCAGGGACAGGGAACGGGCTAACTATGGCTACACCTTC. It encodes CASRDRERANYGYTF.

V and J are TRBV18 and TRBJ2-1; D is unclear. CDR1 and CDR2 (germline): KGHSH, LQKENI. Trimming removed 0 bases at V and 5 bases at J, with 5 bases between. CDR3 length: 13 residues. CDR3 amino acids: CASSPPVHNEQFF. As DNA, the CDR3 is TGTGCCAGCTCACCACCGGTCCACAATGAGCAGTTCTTC. Drawing the rest from reference TRBV18 and TRBJ2-1, the complete variable domain is NAGVMQNPRHLVRRRGQEARLRCSPMKGHSHVYWYRQLPEEGLKFMVYLQKENIIDESGMPKERFSAEFPKEGPSILRIQQVVRGDSAAYFCASSPPVHNEQFFGPGTRLTVL.

This chain links TRBV10-3 with TRBJ2-3, with TRBD2 identical over 16 bases. The CDR3 covers 19 residues. V was pared by 0 bases and J by 6 bases, with 9 bases of the junction left unmatched. The germline V gene encodes CDR1 ENHRY and CDR2 SYGVKD. In DNA, the CDR3 is TGTGCCATCAGTGAGTCGGCGGGACTAGCGGGAGGGTCCGGGGATACGCAGTATTTT. Translating gives CAISESAGLAGGSGDTQYF.

The V call is TRBV7-9, the J call TRBJ2-5; D not resolved. The end of the DNA fits TRBJ2-7 better, so the J call may be wrong. The CDR3 is 13 amino acids. Germline values: CDR1 SEHNR, CDR2 FQNEAQ (reference sequence). CDR3 sequence (DNA): TGTGCCAGCAGCTTTGGCCCAACCGGCGAGCAGTACTTC. Translated, it gives CASSFGPTGEQYF.

The chain uses TRBV6-1 and TRBJ2-7; the match to TRBD1 covers 8 bases. The V gene's germline CDR1 is MNHNS and CDR2 SASEGT. This CDR3 is 15 amino acids long. After removal of 1 base from V and 4 bases from J, the junction contained 6 bases not matched to a gene. The DNA for the CDR3 is TGTGCCAGCAGTGAAGTAGGGACAGGTCCATACGAGCAGTACTTC. Translation: CASSEVGTGPYEQYF.

This clone was seen a few times. This sequence joins TRBV7-8 and TRBJ2-1; D might be TRBD1 (5 bases). The germline gives CDR1 SGHVS, CDR2 FQNEAQ. The CDR3 is 17 amino acids. Trimming took off 1 base at V and 0 bases at J, with 13 bases between the two ends. CDR3: CASSLGVQGSSYNEQFF. As DNA, the CDR3 is TGTGCCAGCAGCTTAGGAGTGCAGGGAAGCTCCTACAATGAGCAGTTCTTC.

As for this clone: A much larger clone differs by one base, so this may be a read error. Other DNA sequences in this sample translate to the same CDR3. The chain has TRBV2 and TRBJ2-7; D gene uncertain. The germline CDR1 and CDR2 sequences are SNHLY and FYNNEI. V lost 5 bases, J lost 2 bases, and 10 bases lay in between. The CDR3 consists of 13 residues. CDR3 in amino acids: CASSSPVPYEQYF. In DNA, the CDR3 is TGTGCCAGCAGTTCGCCCGTCCCCTACGAGCAGTACTTC.